The 23 T cell receptor beta chains presented below share a single source sample, sequenced in a study of cytomegalovirus exposure and HLA in healthy donors. In the PCR, 60 Vbeta and 13 Jbeta primers were used. Profiled with immunoSEQ multiplex PCR; TCRdb holds only in-frame clones, not every one. The sample includes more than 110,000 clones, about four fifths of them seen just once. Source material: PBMCs. The receptors derive from a middle-aged man in good health and CMV-seropositive.

This chain uses TRBV18 with TRBJ1-1; 7 positions agree with TRBD1. Trimming at V came to 6 bases and at J to 5 bases, leaving 9 bases not matched to a gene. Per germline, CDR1 KGHSH and CDR2 LQKENI. The CDR3 covers 14 residues. This CDR3 is CASSPTGVRTEAFF. The CDR3 DNA is TGTGCCAGCTCTCCTACAGGGGTAAGAACTGAAGCTTTCTTT.

This chain joins TRBV5-1 and TRBJ2-2; D uncertain. V lost 0 bases to trimming and J lost 7 bases, with 4 bases between them. The CDR3 length is 12 residues. Germline V gene data show CDR1 as SGHRS and CDR2 as YFSETQ. The CDR3 is CASSLAGGELFF. In nucleotides, the CDR3 is TGCGCCAGCAGCTTGGCCGGCGGGGAGCTGTTTTTT.

The V gene is TRBV14, the J gene TRBJ2-2; D not certain. The CDR3 runs to 16 residues. V lost 5 bases and J 0 bases, leaving 13 bases between the germline ends. CDR1 SGHDN and CDR2 FVKESK come from the germline V gene. The CDR3 loop is CASSYEHKANTGELFF. The DNA for the CDR3 is TGTGCCAGCAGCTACGAACATAAAGCGAACACCGGGGAGCTGTTTTTT. The full variable domain, with the rest looked up from reference TRBV14 and TRBJ2-2, is EAGVTQFPSHSVIEKGQTVTLRCDPISGHDNLYWYRRVMGKEIKFLLHFVKESKQDESGMPNNRFLAERTGGTYSTLKVQPAELEDSGVYFCASSYEHKANTGELFFGEGSRLTVL.

This clone was recorded once. This chain uses TRBV5-1 with TRBJ1-1; D ambiguous. In germline, CDR1 is SGHRS, CDR2 YFSETQ. V dropped 4 bases and J dropped 2 bases, with 12 bases sitting between them. This CDR3 has 14 amino acids. In DNA, the CDR3 is TGCGCCAGCAGCCCCGGGTCGTCCAACACTGAAGCTTTCTTT. The encoded protein is CASSPGSSNTEAFF.

This clone was seen more than once but under ten times. This rearrangement joins TRBV6-1 to TRBJ1-2; tentative D call: TRBD1 (6 bases). The CDR3 totals 14 residues. Per the germline V gene, CDR1 is MNHNS and CDR2 is SASEGT. V lost 6 bases, J lost 5 bases, and 16 bases lay in between. The CDR3, as DNA: TGTGCCAGCAGGGGGGGGCTCGGCGGGTATGGCTACACCTTC. It specifies CASRGGLGGYGYTF.

V usage is TRBV5-6 and J usage is TRBJ1-2; no reliable D call. The length of the CDR3 is 15 residues. Trimming stripped 1 base from V and 4 bases from J, with 14 bases between. CDR1 and CDR2 (germline): SGHDT, YYEEEE. CDR3 bases: TGTGCCAGCAGCTTGAACGGGATAGAGACCTATGGCTACACCTTC. Translated, it gives CASSLNGIETYGYTF.

This clone was seen only a few times. This chain uses TRBV27 with TRBJ1-4; possible D gene TRBD1, 5 bases. The V and J ends lost 2 bases and 8 bases respectively, with 12 bases between them. This CDR3 region has 14 residues. Germline-derived CDR1 and CDR2 are MNHEY and SMNVEV (reference sequence). CDR3 in DNA: TGTGCCAGCAGTTTACATGGGGCGTCGGAAAAACTGTTTTTT. It translates to CASSLHGASEKLFF.

This chain uses TRBV6-5 with TRBJ2-7; 9 bases are shared with TRBD2. The CDR3 runs 14 residues. Germline lookup yields CDR1 MNHEY and CDR2 SVGAGI. V shed 6 bases, J shed 2 bases, and the junction held 5 bases outside the gene matches. The DNA of the CDR3 is TGTGCCAGCAGAGTACTAGCGGGCCCCTACGAGCAGTACTTC. Translating it yields CASRVLAGPYEQYF.

This sequence joins TRBV5-5 and TRBJ1-2, with D possibly being TRBD1 (6 bases). CDR1 and CDR2 (germline): SGHKS, YYEKEE (reference sequence). The germline V and J ends were trimmed by 0 bases and 6 bases, with 6 bases remaining between them. The CDR3 consists of 12 residues. The CDR3 protein is CASSLDRDGYTF. DNA of the CDR3: TGTGCCAGCAGCTTGGACAGGGATGGCTACACCTTC.

This clone was seen just once. The chain couples TRBV9 to TRBJ1-3; D not certain. Trimming left V 0 bases short and J 2 bases short, with 9 bases between. The V gene's germline CDR1 is SGDLS and CDR2 YYNGEE. CDR3 length: 15 amino acids. The CDR3 sequence is CASSVATETGNTIYF. In nucleotides, the CDR3 is TGTGCCAGCAGCGTAGCGACGGAGACTGGAAACACCATATATTTT.

The chain joins TRBV5-4 to TRBJ1-2; D call uncertain. Germline CDR1 and CDR2: SGHNT and YYREEE (reference sequence). V lost 4 bases and J 7 bases, leaving 8 bases between the germline ends. The length of the CDR3 is 11 residues. CDR3 in amino acids: CASSRTVGYTF. DNA for the CDR3: TGTGCCAGCAGCCGAACGGTTGGCTACACCTTC. Together with reference TRBV5-4 and TRBJ1-2, the CDR3 gives the full variable domain: ETGVTQSPTHLIKTRGQQVTLRCSSQSGHNTVSWYQQALGQGPQFIFQYYREEENGRGNFPPRFSGLQFPNYSSELNVNALELDDSALYLCASSRTVGYTFGSGTRLTVV.

Turning to this clone: One end of the junction is discordant with germline, which a read error may explain. This rearrangement joins TRBV5-1 to TRBJ1-2; 7 bases are a match to TRBD1. CDR3 length: 14 residues. Per germline, CDR1 SGHRS and CDR2 YFSETQ. The CDR3 DNA follows: TGCGCCAGCAGCCCAGGACAGGCCAACTATGGCCACACCTTC. It specifies CASSPGQANYGHTF.

The genes are TRBV5-1 and TRBJ2-3; 11 nucleotides agree with TRBD2. V gave up 0 bases and J gave up 5 bases; unmatched junction bases: 8. CDR1 and CDR2 (germline): SGHRS, YFSETQ. The CDR3 is 17 amino acids. CDR3 nucleotides: TGCGCCAGCAGCTTGGTCGCTAGCGGGGGGAGTGGAGATACGCAGTATTTT. Its translation: CASSLVASGGSGDTQYF. Combining the CDR3 with reference TRBV5-1 and TRBJ2-3 gives the whole variable domain KAGVTQTPRYLIKTRGQQVTLSCSPISGHRSVSWYQQTPGQGLQFLFEYFSETQRNKGNFPGRFSGRQFSNSRSEMNVSTLELGDSALYLCASSLVASGGSGDTQYFGPGTRLTVL.

This chain links TRBV15 with TRBJ2-5, with 9 bases matching TRBD2. V shed 4 bases and J 4 bases; nucleotides not matched to a gene: 10. The CDR3 consists of 16 residues. Per the germline V gene, CDR1 is LNHNV and CDR2 is YYDKDF (reference sequence). The CDR3 sequence: CATSKRLADPGETQYF. The CDR3 DNA follows: TGTGCCACCAGCAAGAGACTAGCGGATCCGGGAGAGACCCAGTACTTC. Full variable domain (rest looked up from reference TRBV15 and TRBJ2-5): DAMVIQNPRYQVTQFGKPVTLSCSQTLNHNVMYWYQQKSSQAPKLLFHYYDKDFNNEADTPDNFQSRRPNTSFCFLDIRSPGLGDTAMYLCATSKRLADPGETQYFGPGTRLLVL.

The chain couples TRBV27 to TRBJ2-2; 7 bases are shared with TRBD2. The CDR3 length is 15 residues. After removal of 4 bases from V and 7 bases from J, the junction contained 9 bases not matched to a gene. CDR1 and CDR2 from the germline V gene are MNHEY and SMNVEV (reference sequence). The chain's CDR3 is CASSSRGGMGGELFF. CDR3 in DNA: TGTGCCAGCAGTTCTCGCGGGGGAATGGGCGGGGAGCTGTTTTTT.

V usage is TRBV7-5 and J usage is TRBJ2-1; no check of the table's D call, TRBD2, against the DNA was made. TRBV7-5 is a known pseudogene. The CDR3 runs 18 residues. The CDR3 protein is CARSLIGSVKSSYNEQFF. CDR3 DNA: TGTGCCAGAAGCTTAATCGGCAGCGTTAAAAGCTCCTACAATGAGCAGTTCTTC.

V and J are TRBV12-5 and TRBJ2-1; 11 nucleotides align to TRBD2. V lost 3 bases, J lost 6 bases, and 7 bases stayed unmatched. The germline CDR1 and CDR2 sequences are LGHNT and FRNRAP. There are 16 residues in the CDR3. Written as DNA, the CDR3 is TGTGCTAGTGGTTTCATCACTAGCGGGAGAAGCAATGAGCAGTTCTTC. This translates into CASGFITSGRSNEQFF.

This chain joins TRBV6-5 and TRBJ1-2; D is unclear. Germline loops: CDR1 MNHEY, CDR2 SVGAGI. Trimming removed 7 bases from V and 7 bases from J, with 19 bases in between. The CDR3 totals 14 residues. The chain's CDR3 is CASKTGEFGSGYTF. Written as DNA, the CDR3 is TGTGCCAGCAAGACTGGAGAGTTTGGGAGTGGCTACACCTTC.

The rearrangement joins TRBV13 to TRBJ2-1; 10 nucleotides line up with TRBD2. Germline V lookup: CDR1 PRHDT, CDR2 FYEKMQ (reference sequence). Trimming at V came to 5 bases and at J to 3 bases, leaving 7 bases not matched to a gene. This CDR3 is built from 16 residues. The CDR3 DNA is TGTGCCAGCAGCACCCGCACTAGCGGGAACTACAATGAGCAGTTCTTC. It codes for CASSTRTSGNYNEQFF.

The rearrangement uses TRBV27 and TRBJ2-2; possibly TRBD1 for D (6 bases). Trimming left V 6 bases short and J 6 bases short, with 14 bases between. This CDR3 comprises 14 residues. Per germline, CDR1 MNHEY and CDR2 SMNVEV (reference sequence). CDR3 sequence: CASRPNRESGELFF. CDR3 DNA: TGTGCCAGCAGGCCCAACAGGGAATCCGGGGAGCTGTTTTTT.

This chain connects TRBV6-5 to TRBJ2-7; weak D call: TRBD2 (6 bases). The CDR3 is 13 residues long. V dropped 7 bases and J dropped 3 bases, with 13 bases sitting between them. Germline-derived CDR1 and CDR2 are MNHEY and SVGAGI. The CDR3 is CASTGDWDYEQYF. CDR3 DNA: TGTGCCAGCACGGGGGATTGGGACTACGAGCAGTACTTC.

V and J are TRBV6-1 and TRBJ2-7; 9 bases are shared with TRBD1. The CDR3 is 14 amino acids. The junction had 8 bases not matched to a gene; V was cut back by 6 bases and J by 5 bases. The germline gives CDR1 MNHNS, CDR2 SASEGT. CDR3 DNA sequence: TGTGCCAGCAGCCGGACAGGGGTTTTACACGAGCAGTACTTC. Its protein product is CASSRTGVLHEQYF.

V and J are TRBV10-1 and TRBJ2-1, with 10 bases identical to TRBD2. CDR1 is WNHNN and CDR2 is SYGVQD in the germline V gene (reference sequence). Losses at the gene ends were 6 bases for V and 7 bases for J; bases not matched to a gene: 6. The CDR3 covers 14 residues. CDR3 bases: TGCGCCAGCAGCCGGACTAGCGGAAAGAATGAGCAGTTCTTC. This encodes CASSRTSGKNEQFF.